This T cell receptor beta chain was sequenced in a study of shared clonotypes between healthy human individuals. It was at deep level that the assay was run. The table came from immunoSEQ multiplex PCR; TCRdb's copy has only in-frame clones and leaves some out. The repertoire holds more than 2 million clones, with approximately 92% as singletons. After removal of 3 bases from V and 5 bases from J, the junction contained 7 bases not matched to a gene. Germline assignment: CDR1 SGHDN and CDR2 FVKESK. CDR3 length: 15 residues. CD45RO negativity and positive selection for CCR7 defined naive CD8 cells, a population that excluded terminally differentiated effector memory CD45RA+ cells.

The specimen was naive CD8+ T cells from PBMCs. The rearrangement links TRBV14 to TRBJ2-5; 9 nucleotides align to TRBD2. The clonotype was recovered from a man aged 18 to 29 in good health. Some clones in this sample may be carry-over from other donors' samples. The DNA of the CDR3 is TGTGCCAGCAGCCATGGTCGCGGGAGGGGCGAGACCCAGTACTTC. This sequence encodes CASSHGRGRGETQYF.